This T cell receptor (beta chain) derives from a study of T cell responses to AZD1222 COVID-19 vaccine. Study findings and constraints: Spike-specific TCR breadth and depth grew following two AZD1222 doses. Variant regions that are unmutated are reportedly the target of nearly half of spike-specific TCRs. At 160-218 and 743-854, vaccine-associated CD4 TCRs were dominant, and they spanned spike.

TCRdb's table, derived via immunoSEQ multiplex PCR, lists solely in-frame clones and lacks some. The table lists about 170,000 clones, roughly nine tenths of them singletons. Concerning this clone: The antigen remains unidentified.

The CDR3 sequence is 16 residues long. V lost 4 bases to trimming and J lost 5 bases; unmatched junction nucleotides: 7. Germline V lookup: CDR1 KGHDR, CDR2 SFDVKD. The chain has TRBV24-1 and TRBJ2-3; the match to TRBD1 covers 11 bases. The input for sequencing was peripheral blood, taken 28 days after the second AZD1222 dose. The receptor's source is an adult who received the AZD1222 COVID-19 vaccine. DNA of the CDR3: TGTGCCACCAGTGACGCGACCGGGACAGGGGGAGATACGCAGTATTTT. This codes for CATSDATGTGGDTQYF.